Here is one T cell receptor beta chain with its context. Its specificity is not known. These data are taken from a study of graft-versus-host responses after intestinal transplantation. For the study at large: Each transplant was multivisceral, liver-intestinal, or isolated intestinal. For two to three years after anti-thymocyte globulin induction, all recipients took tacrolimus and steroids. Study-wide points: Circulating GvH clones peaking coincided with falling HvG clones soon after transplant. GvH clones were found in recipient marrow; some appeared first in ileum or blood.

The CDR3 has 11 residues. The germline V gene has CDR1 SGHRS and CDR2 YFSETQ. V shed 4 bases and J shed 3 bases, with 3 bases lying between them. Produced via immunoSEQ multiplex PCR; TCRdb's table is partial and in-frame only. Of about 130,000 clones in the sample, 80% to 95% were seen once. The chain employs TRBV5-1 and TRBJ2-3; D call uncertain. This sample comprised unstimulated CD4+ T cells sorted from spleen or lymph node cells, obtained before intestinal transplant. The clonotype was recovered from a human donor who received an intestinal transplant. The CDR3 DNA follows: TGCGCCAGCAGCGTGACAGATACGCAGTATTTT. This gives the protein CASSVTDTQYF.